This T cell receptor beta chain came from a study of cytomegalovirus exposure and HLA in healthy donors. About the study: An analysis done earlier identified about 100 million unique TCR beta sequences from about 180 million T cells. The Caucasian-associated ancestry cluster contained more than 75% of the approximately 400 genotyped donors.

It was with 60 Vbeta and 13 Jbeta primers that the PCR ran. Measured with immunoSEQ multiplex PCR; TCRdb has only the in-frame clones, and not every one. The table includes fewer than 200,000 clones, 9.5% to 15% detected once. Broader study findings: Highly shared sequence variants in one cluster were likely a sequencing artifact.

J gave up 5 bases and V 5 bases, and 9 bases lay outside the gene matches. The length of the CDR3 is 15 residues. Germline lookup yields CDR1 SQVTM and CDR2 ANQGSEA. As to this clone: The antigen is not known.

Material for sequencing was PBMCs. The chain links TRBV29-1 to TRBJ2-1; 10 bases are shared with TRBD2. This clonotype originated in a man aged 50 or older in good health and CMV-seropositive. In nucleotides, the CDR3 is TGCAGCGTTTCCTGGGGAACTAGCGGGGACAATGAGCAGTTCTTC. The encoded protein is CSVSWGTSGDNEQFF.